The entry below gives a single T cell receptor (beta chain) sequence along with its context. The data derive from a study of OX40 agonist ivuxolimab in advanced cancers. Per germline, CDR1 SGHTA and CDR2 FQGTGA. Trimming left V 0 bases short and J 8 bases short, with 12 bases between. This CDR3 comprises 14 residues. Measured with immunoSEQ multiplex PCR; TCRdb has only the in-frame clones, and not every one. The profile shows over 70,000 clones, 89% of them singletons. This sequence joins TRBV7-3 and TRBJ2-3, with D maybe TRBD2 (5 bases). Here the sequenced sample was CD4+ or CD8+ T cells sorted from blood, taken in a trial of the OX40 agonist ivuxolimab. The sequence was obtained from an adult with an advanced solid tumor such as melanoma, head and neck, liver or kidney cancer. CDR3 residues: CASSLTRLAGTQYF. The CDR3 nucleotides read TGTGCCAGCAGCTTAACCCGGCTAGCTGGTACGCAGTATTTT.